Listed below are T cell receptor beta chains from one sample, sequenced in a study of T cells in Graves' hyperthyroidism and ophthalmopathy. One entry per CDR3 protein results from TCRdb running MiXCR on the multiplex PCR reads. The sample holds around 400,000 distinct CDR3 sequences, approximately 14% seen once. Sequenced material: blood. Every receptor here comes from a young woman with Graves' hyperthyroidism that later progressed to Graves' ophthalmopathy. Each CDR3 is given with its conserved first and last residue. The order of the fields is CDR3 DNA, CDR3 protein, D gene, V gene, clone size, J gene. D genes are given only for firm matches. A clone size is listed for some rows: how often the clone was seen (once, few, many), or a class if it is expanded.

TGTGCCAGCTCACCACCGAGGAGCGACAGCACAGATACGCAGTATTTT | CASSPPRSDSTDTQYF | . | TRBV18 | many | TRBJ2-3
TGCAGTGCTCATTCCGGGACAGGGACCTCCTACGAGCAGTACTTC | CSAHSGTGTSYEQYF | TRBD1 | TRBV20-1 | many | TRBJ2-7
TGCAGTGCGGACCTAGCGGGAGGAGGAAATGAGCAGTTCTTC | CSADLAGGGNEQFF | TRBD2 | TRBV20-1 | few | TRBJ2-1
TGCGCCAGCAGCTTGGGGTCTTACCCGGGGGAGACCCAGTACTTC | CASSLGSYPGETQYF | . | TRBV5-1 | many | TRBJ2-5
TGTGCCAGCAGTTTTACTAGCGGGAGCTCCTACGAGCAGTACTTC | CASSFTSGSSYEQYF | TRBD2 | TRBV27 | . | TRBJ2-7
TGTGCCAGCTCACCCATGCCGGGACTAGCGGGAGACTTCTACAATGAGCAGTTCTTC | CASSPMPGLAGDFYNEQFF | TRBD2 | TRBV18 | . | TRBJ2-1
TGTGCCAGCAGTTACTCAGGGACTAGCGGGAGGGGGAGCACAGATACGCAGTATTTT | CASSYSGTSGRGSTDTQYF | TRBD2 | TRBV6-2/TRBV6-3 | . | TRBJ2-3
TGTGCCACCAGTGATTCGGACTACAATGAGCAGTTCTTC | CATSDSDYNEQFF | . | TRBV24-1 | . | TRBJ2-1
TGTGCCAGCAGCTTAGATGGCAGGGCGGGGCTCCAAGAGACCCAGTACTTC | CASSLDGRAGLQETQYF | . | TRBV7-9 | . | TRBJ2-5
TGCAGTGCTAGCAGGACTAGCGGTTTTAGCACAGATACGCAGTATTTT | CSASRTSGFSTDTQYF | TRBD2 | TRBV20-1 | . | TRBJ2-3
TGTGCCACCAGTGATCCCGGGTTTATATACAATGAGCAGTTCTTC | CATSDPGFIYNEQFF | . | TRBV24-1 | few | TRBJ2-1
TGTGCCAGCAGCCCGGGACTAGATGGATCCGAGCAGTACTTC | CASSPGLDGSEQYF | TRBD2 | TRBV3-1 | many | TRBJ2-7
TGTGCCAGCACCGAGGGACAGGGTTGGAGCCGATATAATTCACCCCTCCACTTT | CASTEGQGWSRYNSPLHF | TRBD1 | TRBV28 | many | TRBJ1-6
TGTGCCAGCAGTCTCCTAACGGGTCAACACCCAGATACGCAGTATTTT | CASSLLTGQHPDTQYF | . | TRBV12-3/TRBV12-4 | . | TRBJ2-3
TGTGCCACGAAGTCGGACAGGTACACAGATACGCAGTATTTT | CATKSDRYTDTQYF | TRBD1 | TRBV15 | . | TRBJ2-3
TGTGCCACCAGTCCCTTGGTCGGGGGAGCTACGCAGTATTTT | CATSPLVGGATQYF | . | TRBV24-1 | once | TRBJ2-3
TGTGCCCAAAATACAGGGGGAGATGAGCAGTTCTTC | CAQNTGGDEQFF | TRBD1 | TRBV30 | few | TRBJ2-1
TGTGCCACCTCCAGGTCTGAGACAGGGTACAGCGAGCAGTACTTC | CATSRSETGYSEQYF | TRBD1 | TRBV27 | . | TRBJ2-7
TGTGCCAGCAGCGCGGTTCACAGGGGGGGCACTGAAGCTTTCTTT | CASSAVHRGGTEAFF | TRBD1 | TRBV9 | . | TRBJ1-1
TGTGCCAGCAGCTCTGGCCCAGACAACTATGGCTACACCTTC | CASSSGPDNYGYTF | . | TRBV5-8 | few | TRBJ1-2
TGTGCCAGCAGCTTAGATAGGACTAGCGGGACTTCCTACAATGAGCAGTTCTTC | CASSLDRTSGTSYNEQFF | TRBD2 | TRBV13 | many | TRBJ2-1
TGTGCCACCAGTGATTGGGGGGATACGCAGTATTTT | CATSDWGDTQYF | . | TRBV24-1 | few | TRBJ2-3
TGTGCCAGCAGTCTCCAGGGACTAGCGGGAGGATTGGGTGAGACCCAGTACTTC | CASSLQGLAGGLGETQYF | TRBD2 | TRBV28 | many | TRBJ2-5
TGCAGTGCTAGCCCGGGGGCAGACCCGAGCTCCTACAATGAGCAGTTCTTC | CSASPGADPSSYNEQFF | . | TRBV20-1 | . | TRBJ2-1
TGTGCCAGCAGCTCTGCCCAGGGAGACTATGGCTACACCTTC | CASSSAQGDYGYTF | . | TRBV28 | few | TRBJ1-2
TGCAGTGCTAGAGTACGGCGAAGCACAGATACGCAGTATTTT | CSARVRRSTDTQYF | . | TRBV20-1 | . | TRBJ2-3
TGTGCCACGGCGGACAGCACCAATCAGCCCCAGCATTTT | CATADSTNQPQHF | . | TRBV24-1 | many | TRBJ1-5
TGTGCCAGCAGCTCCGGGACAGCGAACACCGGGGAGCTGTTTTTT | CASSSGTANTGELFF | TRBD1 | TRBV7-2 | many | TRBJ2-2
TGTGCCAGCAGCCCGGGACTAGCGGGAACAGATACGCAGTATTTT | CASSPGLAGTDTQYF | TRBD2 | TRBV12-3/TRBV12-4 | many | TRBJ2-3
TGTGCCTGGAGTCTCGGACAGATCTACGAGCAGTACTTC | CAWSLGQIYEQYF | . | TRBV30 | many | TRBJ2-7
TGCAGTGCCGAGGCTAGCGGGAGATCGGGTAACCAAGAGACCCAGTACTTC | CSAEASGRSGNQETQYF | TRBD2 | TRBV20-1 | few | TRBJ2-5
TGTGCCAGCAGTTCAGGGGTTCCTAATCAGCCCCAGCATTTT | CASSSGVPNQPQHF | . | TRBV28 | . | TRBJ1-5
TGTGCCAGCAGCCAGACCGGGGGGGAAAATGAAAAACTGTTTTTT | CASSQTGGENEKLFF | . | TRBV6-1 | . | TRBJ1-4
TGCGCCAGCAGCCCCACCCGCCCGGACACTGAAGCTTTCTTT | CASSPTRPDTEAFF | . | TRBV5-1 | many | TRBJ1-1
TGTGCCAGCAGCCAAACGGGGACGCCTTACAATGAGCAGTTCTTC | CASSQTGTPYNEQFF | . | TRBV7-2 | many | TRBJ2-1
TGTGCCAGCAGCGTGACGACAGGTACCTACGAGCAGTACTTC | CASSVTTGTYEQYF | . | TRBV9 | many | TRBJ2-7
TGCAGTGCTAGAGACGTCAGGGGAGAACGAGAGGACGAGCAGTACTTC | CSARDVRGEREDEQYF | . | TRBV20-1 | few | TRBJ2-7
TGTGCCAGCAGCTTAGCCAGCGGGAGGGCCTTTGAGACCCAGTACTTC | CASSLASGRAFETQYF | TRBD2 | TRBV7-2 | many | TRBJ2-5
TGTGCCAGCAGCGTAGGAGGGGGAAATAATGAGCAGTTCTTC | CASSVGGGNNEQFF | . | TRBV9 | . | TRBJ2-1
TGTGCCAGCAGTTTACCAGGGGCGGTCGAAAAACTGTTTTTT | CASSLPGAVEKLFF | . | TRBV28 | . | TRBJ1-4
TGCAGTGCTAGAGGCGGTAGGAGCTCCTATAATTCACCCCTCCACTTT | CSARGGRSSYNSPLHF | . | TRBV20-1 | many | TRBJ1-6
TGTGCCAGCAGCCCAGGGACTCGAGATTACGAGCAGTACTTC | CASSPGTRDYEQYF | . | TRBV7-9 | many | TRBJ2-7
TGCAGTCCCATCAGGCTCCCTGGGGCCGGGGAGCTGTTTTTT | CSPIRLPGAGELFF | . | TRBV20-1 | few | TRBJ2-2
TGTGCCAGCAGTTCGGAAGGGACAGCACAAGAGACCCAGTACTTC | CASSSEGTAQETQYF | TRBD1 | TRBV27 | once | TRBJ2-5
TGTGCCAGCAGCTTAGGGGGTGGGGGGGCGCATGAGCAGTTCTTC | CASSLGGGGAHEQFF | . | TRBV7-8 | many | TRBJ2-1
TGCGCCAGCAGCAAAACTCAAAGCACAGATACGCAGTATTTT | CASSKTQSTDTQYF | . | TRBV5-1 | few | TRBJ2-3
TGTGCCATCAGTGCAGAAGGCATTCAGTACTTC | CAISAEGIQYF | . | TRBV10-3 | . | TRBJ2-4
TGTGCCAGCAGTTTATACGGCCCGGTTTACTCCTACGAGCAGTACTTC | CASSLYGPVYSYEQYF | . | TRBV27 | many | TRBJ2-7
TGCGCCAGCAGCCAAGACCCAGCGGGAGATGTATACAATGAGCAGTTCTTC | CASSQDPAGDVYNEQFF | TRBD2 | TRBV4-1 | . | TRBJ2-1
TGCGCCAGCAGCTTGGTGGGTCGGGACAGGCTCGGGCCCCAGTACTTC | CASSLVGRDRLGPQYF | TRBD1 | TRBV5-1 | once | TRBJ2-5
TGTGCCAGCAGTCTAGGGCTAGCGGGTCTTTCCCCCCACGAGCAGTACTTC | CASSLGLAGLSPHEQYF | TRBD2 | TRBV12-3/TRBV12-4 | . | TRBJ2-7
TGTGCCAGCAGCTTCGGGACTAGCGGCCTCCCGTACGAGCAGTACTTC | CASSFGTSGLPYEQYF | TRBD2 | TRBV12-3/TRBV12-4 | few | TRBJ2-7
TGCAGTGCTGAAGGCCCATCACCCCTCCACTTT | CSAEGPSPLHF | . | TRBV20-1 | many | TRBJ1-6
TGTGCCAGCAGTGCGACTAGCGGCTATAGCTCCTACGAGCAGTACTTC | CASSATSGYSSYEQYF | TRBD2 | TRBV2 | . | TRBJ2-7
TGTGCCAGCAGTGGGACAAGGGTGGACTATGGCTACACCTTC | CASSGTRVDYGYTF | . | TRBV2 | many | TRBJ1-2